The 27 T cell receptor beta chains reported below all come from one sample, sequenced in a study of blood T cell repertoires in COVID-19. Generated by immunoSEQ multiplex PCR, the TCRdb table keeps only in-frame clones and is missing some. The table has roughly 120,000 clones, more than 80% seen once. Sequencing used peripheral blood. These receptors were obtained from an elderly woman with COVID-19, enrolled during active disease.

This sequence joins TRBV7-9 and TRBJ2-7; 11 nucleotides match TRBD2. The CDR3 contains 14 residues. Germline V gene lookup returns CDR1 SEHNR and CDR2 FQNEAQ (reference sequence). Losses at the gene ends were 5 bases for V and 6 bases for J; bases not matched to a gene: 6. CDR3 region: CASSASGRFPEQYF. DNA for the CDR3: TGTGCCAGCAGCGCTAGCGGGAGGTTCCCCGAGCAGTACTTC.

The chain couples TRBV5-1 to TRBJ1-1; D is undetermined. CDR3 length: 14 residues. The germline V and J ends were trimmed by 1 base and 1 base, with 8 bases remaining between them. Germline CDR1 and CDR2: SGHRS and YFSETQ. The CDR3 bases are TGCGCCAGCAGCTTGCTCCCTTCGAACACTGAAGCTTTCTTT. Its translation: CASSLLPSNTEAFF.

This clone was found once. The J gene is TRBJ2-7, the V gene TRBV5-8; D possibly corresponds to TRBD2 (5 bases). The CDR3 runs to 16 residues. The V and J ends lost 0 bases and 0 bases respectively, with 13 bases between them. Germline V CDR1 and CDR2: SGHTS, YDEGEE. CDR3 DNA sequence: TGTGCCAGCAGCTTGGTCGGGGTTAGCCTCTCCTACGAGCAGTACTTC. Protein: CASSLVGVSLSYEQYF.

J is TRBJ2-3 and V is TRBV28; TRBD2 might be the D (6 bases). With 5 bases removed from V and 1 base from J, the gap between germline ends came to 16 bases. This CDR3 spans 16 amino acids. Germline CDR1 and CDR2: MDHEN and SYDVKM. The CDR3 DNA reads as TGTGCCAGCAGTGCCGGGGACTCCACTGGCACAGATACGCAGTATTTT. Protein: CASSAGDSTGTDTQYF.

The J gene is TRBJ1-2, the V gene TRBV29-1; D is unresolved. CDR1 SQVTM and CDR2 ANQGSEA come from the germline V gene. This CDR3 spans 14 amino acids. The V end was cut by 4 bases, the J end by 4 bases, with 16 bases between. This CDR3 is CSVGGRAGGYGYTF. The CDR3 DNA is TGCAGCGTTGGAGGGAGGGCCGGCGGCTATGGCTACACCTTC.

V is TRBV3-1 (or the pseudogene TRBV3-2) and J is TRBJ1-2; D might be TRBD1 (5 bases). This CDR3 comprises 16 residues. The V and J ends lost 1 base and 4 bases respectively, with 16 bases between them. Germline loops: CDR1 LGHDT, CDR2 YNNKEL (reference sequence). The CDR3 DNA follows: TGTGCCAGCAGCCAAGTTCTCGGGACCGGGGGCTATGGCTACACCTTC. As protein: CASSQVLGTGGYGYTF.

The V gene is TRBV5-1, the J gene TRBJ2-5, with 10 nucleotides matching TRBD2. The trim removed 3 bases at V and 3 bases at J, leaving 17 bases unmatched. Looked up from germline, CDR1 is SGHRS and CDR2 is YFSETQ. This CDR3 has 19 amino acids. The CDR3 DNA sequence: TGCGCCAGCAGCTCACCCGATTGGGCTAGCGGGAGAGTAGAAGAGACCCAGTACTTC. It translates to CASSSPDWASGRVEETQYF. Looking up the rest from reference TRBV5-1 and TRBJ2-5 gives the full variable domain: KAGVTQTPRYLIKTRGQQVTLSCSPISGHRSVSWYQQTPGQGLQFLFEYFSETQRNKGNFPGRFSGRQFSNSRSEMNVSTLELGDSALYLCASSSPDWASGRVEETQYFGPGTRLLVL.

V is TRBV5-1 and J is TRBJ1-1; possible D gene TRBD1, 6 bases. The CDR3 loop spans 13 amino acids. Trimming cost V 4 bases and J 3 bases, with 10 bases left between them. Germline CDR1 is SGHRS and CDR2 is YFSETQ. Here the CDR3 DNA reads TGCGCCAGCAGCCACAGGGAGCACACTGAAGCTTTCTTT. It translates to CASSHREHTEAFF. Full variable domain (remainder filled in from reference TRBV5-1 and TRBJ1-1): KAGVTQTPRYLIKTRGQQVTLSCSPISGHRSVSWYQQTPGQGLQFLFEYFSETQRNKGNFPGRFSGRQFSNSRSEMNVSTLELGDSALYLCASSHREHTEAFFGQGTRLTVV.

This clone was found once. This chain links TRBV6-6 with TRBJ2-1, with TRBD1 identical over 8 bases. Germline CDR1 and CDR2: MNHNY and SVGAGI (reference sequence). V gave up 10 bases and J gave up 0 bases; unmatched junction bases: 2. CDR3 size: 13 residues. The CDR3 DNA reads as TGTGCCACTACAGGGGGCTCCTACAATGAGCAGTTCTTC. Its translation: CATTGGSYNEQFF.

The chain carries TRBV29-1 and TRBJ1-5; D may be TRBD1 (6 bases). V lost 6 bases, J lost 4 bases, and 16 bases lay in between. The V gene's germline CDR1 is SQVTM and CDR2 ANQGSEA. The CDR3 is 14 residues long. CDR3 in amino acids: CSVGDPQGNQPQHF. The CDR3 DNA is TGCAGCGTGGGAGACCCACAGGGAAATCAGCCCCAGCATTTT.

The CDR3 loop is CASSQGVGEYF. CDR3 nucleotide sequence: TGTGCCAGCAGCCAGGGGGTGGGGGAGTACTTC. This chain uses TRBV28 with TRBJ2-7, with TRBD1 identical over 7 bases. V gave up 6 bases and J gave up 11 bases; unmatched junction bases: 7. Germline CDR1 is MDHEN and CDR2 is SYDVKM. This CDR3 spans 11 amino acids. Complete variable domain (other parts from reference TRBV28 and TRBJ2-7): DVKVTQSSRYLVKRTGEKVFLECVQDMDHENMFWYRQDPGLGLRLIYFSYDVKMKEKGDIPEGYSVSREKKERFSLILESASTNQTSMYLCASSQGVGEYFGPGTRLTVT.

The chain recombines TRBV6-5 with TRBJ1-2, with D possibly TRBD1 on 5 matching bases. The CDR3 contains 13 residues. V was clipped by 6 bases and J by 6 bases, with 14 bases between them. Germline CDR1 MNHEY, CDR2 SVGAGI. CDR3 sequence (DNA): TGTGCCAGCAGGGCAGTCCTAGGGGATGGCTACACCTTC. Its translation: CASRAVLGDGYTF.

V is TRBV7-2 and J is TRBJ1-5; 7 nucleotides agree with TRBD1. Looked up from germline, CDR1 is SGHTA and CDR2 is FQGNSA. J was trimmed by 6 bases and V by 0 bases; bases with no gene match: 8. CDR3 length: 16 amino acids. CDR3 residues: CASSLAGIRGSQPQHF. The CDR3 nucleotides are TGTGCCAGCAGCTTAGCGGGGATCAGGGGGAGTCAGCCCCAGCATTTT.

CDR3 DNA: TGTGCCAGCAGCTTGGGCGGGAGTATGGCCGGGGAGCTGTTTTTT. Protein: CASSLGGSMAGELFF. The chain is built from TRBV5-5 and TRBJ2-2, with 7 bases fitting TRBD2. Germline V gives CDR1 SGHKS, CDR2 YYEKEE (reference sequence). The V and J ends lost 0 bases and 6 bases, in that order; junction bases with no gene match: 5. This CDR3 is 15 amino acids long.

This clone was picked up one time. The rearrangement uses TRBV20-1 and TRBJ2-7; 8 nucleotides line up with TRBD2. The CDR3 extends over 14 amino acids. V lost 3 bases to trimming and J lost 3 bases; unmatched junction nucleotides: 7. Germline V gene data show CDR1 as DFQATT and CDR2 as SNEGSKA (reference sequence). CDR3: CSASRLALFYEQYF. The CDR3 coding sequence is TGCAGTGCTAGTCGACTAGCGCTATTCTACGAGCAGTACTTC.

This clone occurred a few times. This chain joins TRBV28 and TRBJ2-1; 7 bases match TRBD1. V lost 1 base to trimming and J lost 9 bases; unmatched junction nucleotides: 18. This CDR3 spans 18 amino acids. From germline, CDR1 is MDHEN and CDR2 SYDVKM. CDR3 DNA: TGTGCCAGCAGTTTATTCGGAAAAGGGCAATCTAGGGGGCGTGAGCAGTTCTTC. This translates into CASSLFGKGQSRGREQFF.

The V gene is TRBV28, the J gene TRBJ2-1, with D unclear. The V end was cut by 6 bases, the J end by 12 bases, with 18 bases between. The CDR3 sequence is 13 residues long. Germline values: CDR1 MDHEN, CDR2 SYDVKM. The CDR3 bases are TGTGCCAGCAGCACCCCTCTCCAGGCCGGGCAGTTCTTC. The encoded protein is CASSTPLQAGQFF.

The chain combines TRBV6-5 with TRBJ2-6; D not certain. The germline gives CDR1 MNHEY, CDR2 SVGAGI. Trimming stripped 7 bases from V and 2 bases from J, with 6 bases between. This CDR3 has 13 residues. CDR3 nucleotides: TGTGCCAGCATGAAGCCTGGGGCCAACGTCCTGACTTTC. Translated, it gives CASMKPGANVLTF.

For the CDR3, the DNA is TGTGCCTCCGGGACTAGCGTCACCGGGGAGCTGTTTTTT. The encoded protein is CASGTSVTGELFF. The chain employs TRBV7-3 and TRBJ2-2; TRBD2 matches at 10 bases. Germline CDR1 and CDR2: SGHTA and FQGTGA. The CDR3 runs to 13 residues. The V segment lost 11 bases and the J segment 4 bases; nucleotides outside the gene matches: 4.

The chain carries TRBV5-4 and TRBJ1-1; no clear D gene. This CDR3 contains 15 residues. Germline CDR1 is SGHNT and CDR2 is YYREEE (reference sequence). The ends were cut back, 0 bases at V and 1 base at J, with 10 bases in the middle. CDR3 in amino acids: CASSLEAGRNTEAFF. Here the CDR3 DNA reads TGTGCCAGCAGCTTGGAGGCAGGCCGGAACACTGAAGCTTTCTTT.

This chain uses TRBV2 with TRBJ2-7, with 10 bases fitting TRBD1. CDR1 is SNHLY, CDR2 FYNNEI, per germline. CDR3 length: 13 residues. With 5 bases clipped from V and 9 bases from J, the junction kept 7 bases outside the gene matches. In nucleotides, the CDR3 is TGTGCCAGCAGTTTTGACAGGGGGCTAGGGCAGTACTTC. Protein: CASSFDRGLGQYF.

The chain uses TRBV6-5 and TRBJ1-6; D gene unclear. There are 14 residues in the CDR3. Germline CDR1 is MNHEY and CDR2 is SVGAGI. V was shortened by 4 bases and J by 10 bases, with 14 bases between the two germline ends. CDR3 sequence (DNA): TGTGCCAGCAGTTTTTCGGGTGGTTACTCACCCCTCCACTTT. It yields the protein CASSFSGGYSPLHF.

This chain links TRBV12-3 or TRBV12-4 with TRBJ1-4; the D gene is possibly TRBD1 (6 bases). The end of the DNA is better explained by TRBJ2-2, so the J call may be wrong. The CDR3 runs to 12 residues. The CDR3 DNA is TGTGCCAGCAGTTACACAGGGAGGGAGCTGTTTTTT. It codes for CASSYTGRELFF.

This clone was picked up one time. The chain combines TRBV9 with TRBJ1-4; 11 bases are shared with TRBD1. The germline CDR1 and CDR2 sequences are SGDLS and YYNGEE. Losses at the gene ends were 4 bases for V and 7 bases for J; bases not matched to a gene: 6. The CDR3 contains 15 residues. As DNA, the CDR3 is TGTGCCAGCAGCAGGGACAGGGGGTTGGGTGAAAAACTGTTTTTT. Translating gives CASSRDRGLGEKLFF.

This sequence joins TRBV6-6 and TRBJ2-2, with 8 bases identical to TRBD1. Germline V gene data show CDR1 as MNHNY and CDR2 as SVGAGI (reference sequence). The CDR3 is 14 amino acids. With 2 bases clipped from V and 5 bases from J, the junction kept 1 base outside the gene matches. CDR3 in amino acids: CASSYDRGTGELFF. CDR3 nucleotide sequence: TGTGCCAGCAGTTACGACAGGGGAACCGGGGAGCTGTTTTTT.

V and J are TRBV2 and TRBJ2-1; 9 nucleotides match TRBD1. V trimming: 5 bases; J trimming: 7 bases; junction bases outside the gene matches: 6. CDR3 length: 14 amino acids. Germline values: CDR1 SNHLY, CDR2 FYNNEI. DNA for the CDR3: TGTGCCAGCAGTTTGGGACAGGGAAAAAATGAGCAGTTCTTC. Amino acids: CASSLGQGKNEQFF.

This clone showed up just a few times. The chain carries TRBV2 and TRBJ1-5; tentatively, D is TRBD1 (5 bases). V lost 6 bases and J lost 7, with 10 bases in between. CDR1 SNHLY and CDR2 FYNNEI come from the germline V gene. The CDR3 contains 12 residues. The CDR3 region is CASRGGGQPQHF. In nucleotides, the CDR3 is TGTGCCAGCAGGGGGGGTGGCCAGCCCCAGCATTTT.